This T cell receptor beta chain appears in the sequencing data of a study of blood T cells in healthy people across ages. Whole-study findings and limits: Shifts in expanded clonotypes may have been confounded by donor CMV status, which was unknown. Higher diversity and more naive CD4+ cells were features of long-lived donors, compared to aged donors.

The authors extracted at least 5 micrograms of total RNA per sample. CDR3 size: 12 residues. Germline V gene sequence: CDR1 SQVTM, CDR2 ANQGSEA. V was pared by 5 bases and J by 0 bases, with 8 bases between. Primed by a sample-barcoded 5' primer and a J-beta primer mix, a second PCR proceeded for about 6 to 11 cycles. At least 2.5 million CDR3-containing paired-end reads were obtained per sample. TCRdb re-analysed the 5' RACE reads in MiXCR, keeping a single row per CDR3 protein. The sample lists about 1,400,000 distinct CDR3 sequences, 45% to 70% occurring once. This clonotype showed up just a few times. Its antigen is not known.

The source material was blood. The gene calls are TRBV29-1 and TRBJ2-7; D is unresolved. The TCR sequence derives from a man younger than 35 in good health. The CDR3 is CSVMDGSYEQYF. CDR3 nucleotide sequence: TGCAGCGTTATGGACGGCTCCTACGAGCAGTACTTC.